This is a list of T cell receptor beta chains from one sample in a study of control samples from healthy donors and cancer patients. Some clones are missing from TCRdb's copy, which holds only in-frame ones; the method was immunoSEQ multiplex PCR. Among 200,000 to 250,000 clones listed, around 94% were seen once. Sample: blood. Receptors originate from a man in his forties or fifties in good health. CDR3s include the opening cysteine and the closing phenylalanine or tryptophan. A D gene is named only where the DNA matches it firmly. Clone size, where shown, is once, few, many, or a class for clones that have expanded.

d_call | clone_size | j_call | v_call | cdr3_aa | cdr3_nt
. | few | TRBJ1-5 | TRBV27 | CASSFLGSNQPQHF | TGTGCCAGCAGTTTTTTGGGTAGCAATCAGCCCCAGCATTTT
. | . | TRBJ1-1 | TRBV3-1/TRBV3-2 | CASSQVPSQGTEAFF | TGTGCCAGCAGCCAAGTCCCGTCCCAGGGCACTGAAGCTTTCTTT
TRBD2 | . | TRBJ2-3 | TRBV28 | CASSSRKGGGSGGGTDTQYF | TGTGCCAGCAGCTCCCGAAAGGGAGGTGGTAGCGGGGGGGGCACAGATACGCAGTATTTT
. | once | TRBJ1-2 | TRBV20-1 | CSVDMYGYTF | TGCAGTGTCGACATGTATGGCTACACCTTC
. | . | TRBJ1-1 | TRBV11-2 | CASSLTGGTEAFF | TGTGCCAGCAGCTTAACCGGGGGCACTGAAGCTTTCTTT
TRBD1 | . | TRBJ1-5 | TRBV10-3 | CAIRATGGNSNQPQHF | TGTGCCATCAGAGCGACAGGGGGCAATAGCAATCAGCCCCAGCATTTT
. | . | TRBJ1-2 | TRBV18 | CASSLRQDVYGYTF | TGTGCCAGCTCGCTGAGACAGGACGTCTATGGCTACACCTTC
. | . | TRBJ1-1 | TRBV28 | CASYLNQRTSEAFF | TGTGCCAGCTACCTTAACCAACGAACAAGTGAAGCTTTCTTT
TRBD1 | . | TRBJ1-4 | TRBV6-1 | CASSEATGGNEKLFF | TGTGCCAGCAGTGAAGCAACAGGGGGAAATGAAAAACTGTTTTTT
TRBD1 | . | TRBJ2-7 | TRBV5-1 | CASKGGTGQFYEQYF | TGCGCCAGCAAAGGGGGGACAGGGCAATTCTACGAGCAGTACTTC
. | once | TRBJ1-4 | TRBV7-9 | CASSSARRRGEKLFF | TGTGCCAGCAGCTCAGCCCGACGGAGGGGTGAAAAACTGTTTTTT
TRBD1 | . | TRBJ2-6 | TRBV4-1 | CASSQGTAGANVLTF | TGCGCCAGCAGCCAGGGGACAGCTGGGGCCAACGTCCTGACTTTC
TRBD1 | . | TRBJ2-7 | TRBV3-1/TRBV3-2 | CASSQDSTDRGYEQYF | TGTGCCAGCAGCCAAGATTCCACGGACAGGGGGTACGAGCAGTACTTC
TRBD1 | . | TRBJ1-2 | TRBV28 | CASTRGQGVNYGYTF | TGTGCCAGCACACGGGGACAGGGGGTTAACTATGGCTACACCTTC
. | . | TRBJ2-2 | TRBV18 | CASSPGIVTGELFF | TGTGCCAGCTCACCCGGAATTGTCACCGGGGAGCTGTTTTTT
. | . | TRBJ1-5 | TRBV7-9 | CASRSTGGSNQPQHF | TGTGCCAGCAGATCGACTGGTGGTAGCAATCAGCCCCAGCATTTT
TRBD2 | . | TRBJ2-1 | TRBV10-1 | CASSGGSGGYNEQFF | TGCGCCAGCAGTGGTGGTAGCGGGGGTTACAATGAGCAGTTCTTC
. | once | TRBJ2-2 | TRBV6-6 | CASSYSNPGDTGELFF | TGTGCCAGCAGTTACTCGAACCCAGGGGACACCGGGGAGCTGTTTTTT
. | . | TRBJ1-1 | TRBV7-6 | CASSSGLNTEAFF | TGTGCCAGCAGCTCCGGGTTGAACACTGAAGCTTTCTTT
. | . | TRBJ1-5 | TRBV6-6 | CASSYESRNQPQHF | TGTGCCAGCAGTTACGAGTCTCGCAATCAGCCCCAGCATTTT
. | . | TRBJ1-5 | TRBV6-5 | CASSRRGDQNQPQHF | TGTGCCAGCAGTCGAAGGGGTGATCAAAATCAGCCCCAGCATTTT
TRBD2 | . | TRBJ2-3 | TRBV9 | CASGLGGARDTQYF | TGTGCCAGCGGCCTCGGGGGGGCTAGAGATACGCAGTATTTT
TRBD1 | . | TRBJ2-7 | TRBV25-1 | CASSAKTGYEQYF | TGTGCCAGCAGTGCGAAGACAGGGTACGAGCAGTACTTC
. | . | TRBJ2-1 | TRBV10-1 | CASSESSSYFYNEQFF | TGCGCCAGCAGTGAGTCGAGTAGCTATTTCTACAATGAGCAGTTCTTC
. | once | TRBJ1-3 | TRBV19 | CASMSSDGGNTIYF | TGTGCCAGTATGTCGTCGGACGGAGGCAACACCATATATTTT
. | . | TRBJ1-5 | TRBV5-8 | CASSFAGGSESNQPQHF | TGTGCCAGCAGCTTCGCCGGCGGTAGTGAGAGCAATCAGCCCCAGCATTTT
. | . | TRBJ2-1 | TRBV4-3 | CASSQVQGGGNEQFF | TGCGCCAGCAGCCAAGTCCAGGGGGGTGGCAATGAGCAGTTCTTC
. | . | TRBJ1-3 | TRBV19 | CASSIPGSGNTIYF | TGTGCCAGTAGTATTCCCGGCTCTGGAAACACCATATATTTT
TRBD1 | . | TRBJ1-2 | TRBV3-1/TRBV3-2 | CASSQGGGGGYGYTF | TGTGCCAGCAGCCAAGGGGGAGGGGGCGGCTATGGCTACACCTTC
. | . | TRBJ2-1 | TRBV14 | CASSQDPWTVNNEQFF | TGTGCCAGCAGCCAAGATCCCTGGACCGTAAACAATGAGCAGTTCTTC
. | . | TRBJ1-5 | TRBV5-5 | CASSFSDTNQPQHF | TGTGCCAGCAGCTTTTCGGACACCAATCAGCCCCAGCATTTT
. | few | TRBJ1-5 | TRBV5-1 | CASSLWKGEDQPQHF | TGCGCCAGCAGCTTGTGGAAGGGAGAAGATCAGCCCCAGCATTTT
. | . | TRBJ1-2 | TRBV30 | CAWGNHMGYTF | TGTGCCTGGGGAAACCATATGGGCTACACCTTC
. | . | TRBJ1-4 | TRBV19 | CASTGAYEKLFF | TGTGCCAGTACTGGGGCCTATGAAAAACTGTTTTTT
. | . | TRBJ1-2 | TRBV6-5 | CASSYLSGQWSYTF | TGTGCCAGCAGTTATCTTTCAGGGCAATGGAGCTACACCTTC
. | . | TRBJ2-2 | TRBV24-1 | CATSSLVTGELFF | TGTGCCACCAGTTCCCTAGTCACCGGGGAGCTGTTTTTT
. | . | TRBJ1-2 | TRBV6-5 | CASSYPGSFGYTF | TGTGCCAGCAGTTATCCAGGGAGTTTTGGCTACACCTTC
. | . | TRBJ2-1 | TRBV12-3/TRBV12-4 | CASSLQRNEQFF | TGTGCCAGCAGTCTACAGCGGAATGAGCAGTTCTTC
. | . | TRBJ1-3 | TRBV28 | CASSLKGNTIYF | TGTGCCAGCAGTTTGAAAGGCAACACCATATATTTT
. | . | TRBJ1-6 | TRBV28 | CASSRDLGDSPLHF | TGTGCCAGCAGTCGGGACCTAGGGGATTCACCCCTCCACTTT
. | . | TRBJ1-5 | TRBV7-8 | CASSPQGRPQHF | TGTGCCAGCAGCCCGCAGGGACGGCCCCAGCATTTT
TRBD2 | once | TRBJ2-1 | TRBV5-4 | CASSPLRSAGGYNEQFF | TGTGCCAGCAGCCCGCTTCGCTCCGCGGGGGGATACAATGAGCAGTTCTTC